This T cell receptor (beta chain) is drawn from a study of blood T cells in healthy people across ages. Germline CDR1 and CDR2: MNHNY and SVGAGI (reference sequence). V gave up 7 bases and J gave up 0 bases, with 15 bases separating them. The CDR3 sequence is 15 residues long. Then a second PCR, running about 6 to 12 cycles, was carried out with a sample-barcoded 5' primer and a J-beta primer mix. TCRdb re-analysed the 5' RACE reads in MiXCR, keeping a single row per CDR3 protein. The sample has around 1,000,000 distinct CDR3 sequences, approximately 25% seen once; the top ten hold approximately 0.79%. The sample also formed part of further work on T cells of mothers and their children.

The sample taken for sequencing was blood. The receptor's source is a girl aged 2-15 years in good health. The gene calls are TRBV6-6 and TRBJ1-2; no clear D. The CDR3 spells CASITVDSTNYGYTF. DNA for the CDR3: TGTGCCAGCATTACGGTTGATTCTACTAACTATGGCTACACCTTC.